This TCR beta chain is from a study of blood T cell repertoires in COVID-19. Study overall: Acute and convalescent COVID-19 samples came from the United States, Italy and Spain.

Only in-frame clones appear in the TCRdb table, and some are missing; sequencing was by immunoSEQ multiplex PCR. The data show fewer than 300,000 clones, with 80% to 90% seen just once and more than 0.75% held by the top ten. The CDR3 extends over 15 amino acids. Trimming left V 5 bases short and J 6 bases short, with 17 bases between. Germline CDR1 SGHTA, CDR2 FQGNSA. This sequence originates from a man aged 25-40 years with acute or convalescent COVID-19. Sequencing used peripheral blood. The chain joins TRBV7-2 to TRBJ1-5, with D maybe TRBD1 (5 bases). For the CDR3, the DNA is TGTGCCAGCAGCGTCACCCGGACATCGGGTCAGCCCCAGCATTTT. Its protein is CASSVTRTSGQPQHF.